The 10 T cell receptor beta chains presented below share a single source sample, sequenced in a study of blood T cell repertoires in COVID-19. TCRdb keeps only in-frame clones here, not all; method: immunoSEQ multiplex PCR. The sample consists of under 300,000 clones, around 90% of them appearing once. What was sequenced was peripheral blood. Receptors originate from a woman in her seventies with active or convalescent COVID-19.

The V call is TRBV9, the J call TRBJ2-2; TRBD1 matches at 7 bases. V was pared by 2 bases and J by 0 bases, with 4 bases of the junction left unmatched. The germline gives CDR1 SGDLS, CDR2 YYNGEE. This CDR3 is built from 16 residues. CDR3 sequence (DNA): TGTGCCAGCAGCGTCAGGGGGACCGCGAACACCGGGGAGCTGTTTTTT. Its protein is CASSVRGTANTGELFF.

This clone was seen a handful of times. The CDR3 loop is CAISGEGDQQPQHF. In nucleotides, the CDR3 is TGTGCCATCAGTGGCGAGGGGGATCAGCAGCCCCAGCATTTT. This rearrangement joins TRBV10-3 to TRBJ1-5; possible D gene TRBD1, 6 bases. Germline CDR1 reads ENHRY; CDR2 reads SYGVKD. This CDR3 has 14 amino acids. With 4 bases removed from V and 7 bases from J, the gap between germline ends came to 14 bases.

The chain employs TRBV3-1 (or the pseudogene TRBV3-2) and TRBJ2-7; 9 bases line up with TRBD1. CDR1 is LGHDT and CDR2 is YNNKEL in the germline V gene (reference sequence). V lost 0 bases, J lost 5 bases, and 11 bases stayed unmatched. The CDR3 runs to 17 residues. The CDR3 coding sequence is TGTGCCAGCAGCCAAGATAATTTAGGGACAGGGAGCAACGAGCAGTACTTC. This translates into CASSQDNLGTGSNEQYF.

This clone was detected only once. This sequence joins TRBV18 and TRBJ2-7, with 8 bases identical to TRBD1. Trimming at V came to 6 bases and at J to 3 bases, leaving 4 bases not matched to a gene. The V gene's germline CDR1 is KGHSH and CDR2 LQKENI. The CDR3 spans 13 residues. In DNA form, the CDR3 reads TGTGCCAGCTCTCGGGACAGGATCTACGAGCAGTACTTC. Residues: CASSRDRIYEQYF.

This clone was picked up a small number of times. V and J are TRBV7-9 and TRBJ2-7, with TRBD1 as a possible D gene (5 bases). Germline CDR1 and CDR2: SEHNR and FQNEAQ (reference sequence). The ends were cut back, 2 bases at V and 6 bases at J, with 11 bases in the middle. The CDR3 runs to 13 residues. The CDR3 coding sequence is TGTGCCAGCAGCTTAACCCAGGGTGGCGAGCAGTACTTC. Translating gives CASSLTQGGEQYF. Full variable domain (missing parts from reference TRBV7-9 and TRBJ2-7): DTGVSQNPRHKITKRGQNVTFRCDPISEHNRLYWYRQTLGQGPEFLTYFQNEAQLEKSRLLSDRFSAERPKGSFSTLEIQRTEQGDSAMYLCASSLTQGGEQYFGPGTRLTVT.

The gene calls are TRBV2 and TRBJ1-1; maybe TRBD1 (5 bases). The CDR3 totals 13 residues. Germline-derived CDR1 and CDR2 are SNHLY and FYNNEI. V was trimmed by 11 bases and J by 5 bases, leaving 18 bases between them. The CDR3 protein is CAGKGVRFTEAFF. CDR3 coding DNA: TGTGCCGGTAAAGGGGTTCGGTTTACTGAAGCTTTCTTT. Filled out from reference TRBV2 and TRBJ1-1, the complete variable domain reads EPEVTQTPSHQVTQMGQEVILRCVPISNHLYFYWYRQILGQKVEFLVSFYNNEISEKSEIFDDQFSVERPDGSNFTLKIRSTKLEDSAMYFCAGKGVRFTEAFFGQGTRLTVV.

The chain has TRBV11-2 and TRBJ1-4, with D hard to call. V was shortened by 5 bases and J by 7 bases, with 8 bases between the two germline ends. The CDR3 is 12 residues long. Germline values: CDR1 SGHAT, CDR2 FQNNGV. In DNA form, the CDR3 reads TGTGCCAGCAGCCCCCTGCGTGAAAAACTGTTTTTT. Its translation: CASSPLREKLFF.

The chain employs TRBV20-1 and TRBJ2-7; possibly TRBD1 for D (6 bases). V shed 3 bases and J shed 3 bases, with 12 bases lying between them. The CDR3 has 13 residues. The germline gives CDR1 DFQATT, CDR2 SNEGSKA (reference sequence). The CDR3 region is CSASMGAYYEQYF. The CDR3 DNA reads TGCAGTGCTAGTATGGGGGCGTACTACGAGCAGTACTTC.

The CDR3 region has the DNA TGTGCCAGCAGGGGAGTCTCTGGAAACACCATATATTTT. Protein product: CASRGVSGNTIYF. V and J are TRBV6-5 and TRBJ1-3; no clear D gene. CDR1 MNHEY and CDR2 SVGAGI come from the germline V gene. CDR3 length: 13 residues. Trimming removed 6 bases at V and 0 bases at J, with 6 bases between.

This clone was counted a single time. V and J are TRBV6-5 and TRBJ2-7; 7 positions match TRBD2. CDR3 length: 11 residues. The V and J ends lost 7 bases and 5 bases, in that order; junction bases with no gene match: 2. Germline-derived CDR1 and CDR2 are MNHEY and SVGAGI. The CDR3 region has the DNA TGTGCCAGCACCCGGGAGGACGAGCAGTACTTC. Its translation is CASTREDEQYF.